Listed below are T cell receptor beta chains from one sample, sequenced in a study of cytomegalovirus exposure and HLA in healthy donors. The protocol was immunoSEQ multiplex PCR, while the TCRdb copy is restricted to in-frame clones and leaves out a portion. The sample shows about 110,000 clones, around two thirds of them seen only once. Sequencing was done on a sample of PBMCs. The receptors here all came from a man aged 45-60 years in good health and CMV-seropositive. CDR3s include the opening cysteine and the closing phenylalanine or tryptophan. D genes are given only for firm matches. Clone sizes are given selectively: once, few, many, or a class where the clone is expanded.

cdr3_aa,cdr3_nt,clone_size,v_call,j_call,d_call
CASSFTGDTQYF,TGTGCCAGCAGCTTCACGGGGGATACGCAGTATTTT,NA,TRBV7-9,TRBJ2-3,NA
CASSSLAGGPIGELFF,TGTGCCAGCAGCTCCCTAGCGGGGGGGCCCATCGGGGAGCTGTTTTTT,NA,TRBV7-3,TRBJ2-2,TRBD2
CASSVGLGGSYEQYF,TGTGCCAGCAGCGTCGGGCTAGGGGGCTCCTACGAGCAGTACTTC,few,TRBV9,TRBJ2-7,NA
CASNKKSGTEAFF,TGTGCCAGCAACAAAAAGTCAGGGACTGAAGCTTTCTTT,NA,TRBV2,TRBJ1-1,NA
CASSPPGTGRSAFF,TGCGCCAGCAGCCCTCCTGGGACAGGGCGCTCGGCTTTCTTT,NA,TRBV5-1,TRBJ1-1,TRBD1
CASSLGQGWAGNTIYF,TGTGCCAGCAGCTTAGGACAGGGCTGGGCTGGAAACACCATATATTTT,NA,TRBV7-8,TRBJ1-3,TRBD1
CATSGRIAGGAKNIQYF,TGTGCCACCAGCGGCCGTATAGCGGGAGGAGCCAAAAACATTCAGTACTTC,NA,TRBV15,TRBJ2-4,TRBD2
CASSQAPNGQGRTDTQYF,TGTGCCAGCAGCCAAGCCCCCAATGGGCAGGGTCGGACAGATACGCAGTATTTT,NA,TRBV4-2,TRBJ2-3,NA
CASSLGPPTGGYEQYF,TGTGCCAGCAGTTTAGGCCCTCCGACAGGGGGCTACGAGCAGTACTTC,NA,TRBV28,TRBJ2-7,TRBD1
CASRILAGPYEQYF,TGTGCCAGCAGAATACTAGCGGGGCCCTACGAGCAGTACTTC,NA,TRBV2,TRBJ2-7,TRBD2
CASSPSGASPLHF,TGTGCCAGCAGTCCGTCAGGGGCTTCACCCCTCCACTTT,NA,TRBV28,TRBJ1-6,NA
CSALLPLRASYEQYF,TGCAGCGCCCTCCTGCCTTTGAGGGCTTCCTACGAGCAGTACTTC,NA,TRBV29-1,TRBJ2-7,NA
CASSLAGQGYEQYF,TGTGCCAGCAGCTTAGCGGGACAGGGCTACGAGCAGTACTTC,NA,TRBV7-8,TRBJ2-7,TRBD1
CASSINPSRETQYF,TGTGCCAGCAGCATAAATCCCTCGAGAGAGACCCAGTACTTC,NA,TRBV5-4,TRBJ2-5,NA
CASTQGAYGYTF,TGTGCCAGCACCCAAGGGGCCTATGGCTACACCTTC,NA,TRBV2,TRBJ1-2,NA
CASSSTEGSYEQYF,TGTGCCAGCAGCTCAACGGAGGGCTCCTACGAGCAGTACTTC,once,TRBV7-9,TRBJ2-7,NA
CASSPGLAIGGDTQYF,TGCGCCAGCAGCCCAGGACTAGCAATAGGGGGTGATACGCAGTATTTT,NA,TRBV5-1,TRBJ2-3,TRBD2
CASSPMTGGAFGYTF,TGTGCCAGCAGCCCGATGACAGGGGGCGCGTTCGGCTACACCTTC,NA,TRBV5-4,TRBJ1-2,TRBD1
CASSIGGGNTEAFF,TGTGCCAGTAGTATAGGAGGGGGCAACACTGAAGCTTTCTTT,NA,TRBV19,TRBJ1-1,TRBD1
CASSGPPGAGYTF,TGTGCCAGCAGTGGCCCCCCAGGTGCCGGCTACACCTTC,NA,TRBV6-1,TRBJ1-2,NA
CASSPTGGRNIQYF,TGTGCCAGCAGCCCGACAGGGGGTAGAAACATTCAGTACTTC,NA,TRBV5-4,TRBJ2-4,TRBD1
CASSRLRTGYTEAFF,TGTGCCAGCAGCCGACTACGGACAGGTTACACTGAAGCTTTCTTT,few,TRBV5-4,TRBJ1-1,TRBD1
CASSARDYQETQYF,TGTGCCAGCAGCGCCCGGGACTACCAAGAGACCCAGTACTTC,few,TRBV9,TRBJ2-5,NA
CASSLKRQFSYNEQFF,TGTGCCAGCAGCTTGAAACGACAGTTCTCCTACAATGAGCAGTTCTTC,NA,TRBV7-8,TRBJ2-1,NA
CASSVGQGADSPLHF,TGTGCCAGCAGCGTAGGGCAGGGGGCTGATTCACCCCTCCACTTT,few,TRBV9,TRBJ1-6,TRBD1
CASSEWGYTDTQYF,TGTGCCAGCAGTGAGTGGGGCTACACAGATACGCAGTATTTT,NA,TRBV6-1,TRBJ2-3,NA
CASSAKPGTLNTGELFF,TGTGCCAGCAGCGCTAAACCCGGGACACTGAACACCGGGGAGCTGTTTTTT,NA,TRBV9,TRBJ2-2,NA
CASSSPGGTDTQYF,TGTGCCAGCAGCTCCCCGGGGGGCACAGATACGCAGTATTTT,NA,TRBV11-2,TRBJ2-3,NA
CASSLAGGVGTQYF,TGTGCCAGCAGTCTCGCCGGGGGTGTTGGGACCCAGTACTTC,NA,TRBV6-6,TRBJ2-5,NA
CASRGQGPGTIQFF,TGTGCCAGCAGAGGACAGGGTCCCGGGACCATACAGTTCTTC,NA,TRBV2,TRBJ2-1,TRBD1
CASSQRQGGNTEAFF,TGTGCCAGCAGTCAGCGACAGGGGGGGAACACTGAAGCTTTCTTT,few,TRBV27,TRBJ1-1,TRBD1
CASSLQRTGSHEQYF,TGTGCCAGCAGCTTGCAGCGGACAGGGAGCCACGAGCAGTACTTC,NA,TRBV5-5,TRBJ2-7,TRBD1
CASSVDSLSNYGYTF,TGTGCCAGCAGCGTGGACAGCCTATCTAACTATGGCTACACCTTC,NA,TRBV5-4,TRBJ1-2,NA
CASTPLGTVRQPQHF,TGTGCCAGCACCCCTCTAGGGACAGTCCGGCAGCCCCAGCATTTT,once,TRBV28,TRBJ1-5,TRBD1
CASAPGQVNTEAFF,TGCGCCAGCGCCCCGGGACAAGTGAACACTGAAGCTTTCTTT,NA,TRBV5-1,TRBJ1-1,NA
CSVAQQTQYF,TGCAGCGTTGCACAGCAGACCCAGTACTTC,NA,TRBV29-1,TRBJ2-5,NA
CASSSRVATNEQYF,TGTGCCAGCAGTTCCCGGGTAGCGACGAACGAGCAGTACTTC,NA,TRBV28,TRBJ2-7,NA
CAWSVRGAMSSYEQYF,TGTGCCTGGAGTGTACGGGGGGCGATGAGCTCCTACGAGCAGTACTTC,few,TRBV30,TRBJ2-7,NA
CASSVGSNYNEQFF,TGTGCCAGCAGCGTAGGTAGTAACTACAATGAGCAGTTCTTC,NA,TRBV9,TRBJ2-1,NA
CASSSGGIGNTIYF,TGTGCCAGCAGTTCTGGGGGGATTGGAAACACCATATATTTT,once,TRBV27,TRBJ1-3,NA
CASREGRGQETQYF,TGTGCCAGTCGGGAGGGCCGGGGCCAAGAGACCCAGTACTTC,few,TRBV10-3,TRBJ2-5,TRBD2
CASSKGSQPQHF,TGTGCCAGCAGTAAGGGGTCTCAGCCCCAGCATTTT,once,TRBV5-6,TRBJ1-5,NA
CASSPHNRDEAFF,TGTGCCAGCTCACCGCACAACAGGGACGAAGCTTTCTTT,NA,TRBV18,TRBJ1-1,NA
CASSTRTLYEQYF,TGTGCCAGCAGCACTCGGACATTATACGAGCAGTACTTC,once,TRBV11-2,TRBJ2-7,NA
CAWSRDRGNQPQHF,TGTGCCTGGAGTCGGGACAGGGGTAATCAGCCCCAGCATTTT,NA,TRBV30,TRBJ1-5,TRBD1
CASSLSTGGTNEQYF,TGTGCCAGCAGTTTGTCAACAGGGGGCACGAACGAGCAGTACTTC,NA,TRBV27,TRBJ2-7,TRBD1
CASSIGTRTDTQYF,TGTGCCAGTAGTATAGGGACACGCACAGATACGCAGTATTTT,NA,TRBV19,TRBJ2-3,NA
CASGRTSGTQAFF,TGTGCTAGTGGCAGAACCTCCGGGACTCAGGCTTTCTTT,many,TRBV12-5,TRBJ1-1,NA
CASSPLASSYNEQFF,TGCGCCAGCAGCCCACTAGCGAGCTCCTACAATGAGCAGTTCTTC,NA,TRBV4-1,TRBJ2-1,TRBD2
CASSPRDPRQAYF,TGTGCCAGCAGCCCCCGGGACCCCCGACAGGCGTACTTC,NA,TRBV5-6,TRBJ2-7,NA
CASSPPNFQETQYF,TGCGCCAGCAGCCCTCCAAACTTCCAAGAGACCCAGTACTTC,few,TRBV5-1,TRBJ2-5,NA
CAISEPDRGHEQFF,TGTGCCATCAGTGAGCCGGACAGGGGCCATGAGCAGTTCTTC,NA,TRBV10-3,TRBJ2-1,TRBD1
CASSLSPSGGGTDTQYF,TGTGCCAGCAGCTTAAGCCCGAGCGGGGGGGGGACAGATACGCAGTATTTT,NA,TRBV7-6,TRBJ2-3,TRBD2
CASSLRASGANVLTF,TGTGCCAGTAGTTTGAGGGCCTCTGGGGCCAACGTCCTGACTTTC,NA,TRBV19,TRBJ2-6,NA
CASSLPGLAGKSYPAGELFF,TGTGCCAGCTCACTCCCGGGACTAGCGGGAAAGTCCTACCCCGCCGGGGAGCTGTTTTTT,NA,TRBV18,TRBJ2-2,TRBD2